These T cell receptor beta chains were read from a single sample in a study of OX40 agonist ivuxolimab in advanced cancers. The method was immunoSEQ multiplex PCR; TCRdb's version includes in-frame clones alone and lacks a portion of them. Of about 70,000 clones listed, roughly 91% are singletons. Here the sequenced sample was CD4+ or CD8+ T cells sorted from blood, taken in a trial of the OX40 agonist ivuxolimab. The source of these receptors is an adult with an advanced solid tumor such as melanoma, head and neck, liver or kidney cancer. Both conserved end residues are part of each CDR3. The D gene is left open where the match is weak. Rows give clone size only sometimes, using once, few, many, or a class for an expanded clone.

>TRBJ1-5|NA|TRBV21-1|14|few
CASSKGNSNQPQHF
TGTGCCAGCAGCAAGGGGAATAGCAATCAGCCCCAGCATTTT
>TRBJ2-7|TRBD2|TRBV4-2|15|medium-sized
CASSQDSASGYEQYF
TGTGCCAGCAGCCAAGATTCCGCTAGCGGCTACGAGCAGTACTTC
>TRBJ2-4|TRBD1|TRBV30|15|NA
CAWSVLGGAKNIQYF
TGTGCCTGGAGTGTCCTAGGGGGCGCCAAAAACATTCAGTACTTC
>TRBJ2-6|NA|TRBV4-1|19|few
CASSQDWAGRYSGANVLTF
TGCGCCAGCAGCCAAGATTGGGCAGGACGCTACTCTGGGGCCAACGTCCTGACTTTC
>TRBJ2-7|NA|TRBV6-6|15|NA
CASSYSDPGSYEQYF
TGTGCCAGCAGTTACTCCGACCCGGGATCCTACGAGCAGTACTTC
>TRBJ2-3|NA|TRBV28|17|NA
CASSLGLMWEGTDTQYF
TGTGCCAGCAGTTTGGGGCTTATGTGGGAGGGCACAGATACGCAGTATTTT
>TRBJ1-1|TRBD1|TRBV11-3|15|NA
CASSSYRGSNTEAFF
TGTGCCAGCAGCTCCTACAGGGGTTCGAACACTGAAGCTTTCTTT
>TRBJ2-3|NA|TRBV7-8|15|NA
CASSSGGTSTDTQYF
TGTGCCAGCAGCTCGGGCGGGACTAGCACAGATACGCAGTATTTT
>TRBJ2-1|TRBD2|TRBV29-1|18|NA
CSVERWGTSGKREDEQFF
TGCAGCGTTGAGAGATGGGGGACTAGCGGGAAAAGGGAAGATGAGCAGTTCTTC
>TRBJ1-4|NA|TRBV27|16|NA
CASSLSIETTNEKLFF
TGTGCCAGCAGTTTATCGATCGAGACAACTAATGAAAAACTGTTTTTT
>TRBJ1-1|NA|TRBV6-5|16|NA
CASSYSPGGVDTEAFF
TGTGCCAGCAGTTACTCCCCGGGCGGAGTAGACACTGAAGCTTTCTTT
>TRBJ1-2|NA|TRBV30|14|NA
CAWSGGRGAQGYTF
TGTGCCTGGAGTGGGGGTCGGGGGGCGCAGGGCTACACCTTC
>TRBJ2-5|TRBD2|TRBV10-3|15|NA
CAISESSGMGETQYF
TGTGCCATCAGTGAGTCTAGCGGGATGGGAGAGACCCAGTACTTC
>TRBJ1-1|NA|TRBV4-2|15|once
CASSQDEAPNTEAFF
TGTGCCAGCAGCCAAGATGAGGCTCCGAACACTGAAGCTTTCTTT
>TRBJ2-4|TRBD2|TRBV4-1|14|NA
CASSGTSGTNIQYF
TGCGCCAGCAGCGGGACTAGCGGGACGAACATTCAGTACTTC
>TRBJ2-5|NA|TRBV19|19|NA
CASSILGGIRGIGQETQYF
TGTGCCAGTAGTATTCTTGGGGGTATTCGCGGTATCGGACAAGAGACCCAGTACTTC
>TRBJ2-1|NA|TRBV10-3|12|NA
CATRQNYNEQFF
TGTGCCACAAGGCAGAACTACAATGAGCAGTTCTTC
>TRBJ2-3|TRBD2|TRBV5-4|15|NA
CASSLKLAGVVTQYF
TGTGCCAGCAGCTTGAAACTAGCGGGAGTGGTTACGCAGTATTTT
>TRBJ1-6|NA|TRBV27|15|NA
CASRKTEVGGSPLHF
TGTGCCAGCAGGAAGACAGAAGTCGGGGGATCACCCCTCCACTTT
>TRBJ2-6|NA|TRBV4-1|16|NA
CASSQVSGSGANVLTF
TGCGCCAGCAGCCAAGTCTCGGGCTCTGGGGCCAACGTCCTGACTTTC
>TRBJ1-4|NA|TRBV9|15|once
CASSPRGNANEKLFF
TGTGCCAGCAGCCCTCGGGGGAACGCCAATGAAAAACTGTTTTTT
>TRBJ1-4|NA|TRBV7-9|15|once
CASSEPGNPNEKLFF
TGTGCCAGCAGCGAACCAGGGAACCCTAATGAAAAACTGTTTTTT
>TRBJ2-2|NA|TRBV27|13|once
CASSYRGAGELFF
TGTGCCAGCAGTTATCGGGGCGCCGGGGAGCTGTTTTTT
>TRBJ1-1|NA|TRBV6-1|12|NA
CASSRGFTEAFF
TGTGCCAGCAGCAGGGGATTCACTGAAGCTTTCTTT
>TRBJ1-5|NA|TRBV7-9|15|NA
CASSLADSRNQPQHF
TGTGCCAGCAGCTTAGCCGACAGTCGCAATCAGCCCCAGCATTTT
>TRBJ1-1|NA|TRBV19|14|NA
CASSMGNWNTEAFF
TGTGCCAGTAGTATGGGAAACTGGAACACTGAAGCTTTCTTT
>TRBJ1-2|NA|TRBV14|13|NA
CASSQPGYYGYTF
TGTGCCAGCAGCCAACCGGGATACTATGGCTACACCTTC
>TRBJ2-3|TRBD1|TRBV30|16|NA
CAWSPAPGQGADTQYF
TGTGCCTGGAGTCCCGCACCGGGACAGGGAGCAGATACGCAGTATTTT
>TRBJ2-1|TRBD2|TRBV27|15|NA
CASSLAGVPYNEQFF
TGTGCCAGCAGTTTAGCGGGAGTCCCCTACAATGAGCAGTTCTTC
>TRBJ1-1|NA|TRBV5-6|13|NA
CASSFGFFTEAFF
TGTGCCAGCAGCTTCGGGTTTTTCACTGAAGCTTTCTTT
>TRBJ2-5|TRBD2|TRBV5-8|19|NA
CASSFGASGRIGAQETQYF
TGTGCCAGCAGCTTTGGGGCTAGCGGGAGGATTGGGGCACAAGAGACCCAGTACTTC
>TRBJ2-4|NA|TRBV10-1|13|NA
CASSDAAKNIQYF
TGCGCCAGCAGTGATGCGGCCAAAAACATTCAGTACTTC
>TRBJ2-1|TRBD2|TRBV2|11|few
CANRGGNEQFF
TGTGCAAACCGCGGGGGCAATGAGCAGTTCTTC
>TRBJ1-5|NA|TRBV7-2|16|NA
CASSLLGGDSNQPQHF
TGTGCCAGCAGCTTGCTGGGTGGGGATAGCAATCAGCCCCAGCATTTT
>TRBJ2-5|NA|TRBV11-2|15|NA
CASSLESAGWETQYF
TGTGCCAGCAGCTTAGAGTCGGCAGGCTGGGAGACCCAGTACTTC
>TRBJ2-1|TRBD2|TRBV19|16|NA
CASSIGSLAGDHEQFF
TGTGCCAGTAGTATAGGGTCCCTAGCGGGAGATCATGAGCAGTTCTTC
>TRBJ2-1|NA|TRBV6-4|13|once
CASSPSSYNEQFF
TGTGCCAGCAGTCCTAGCTCCTACAATGAGCAGTTCTTC
>TRBJ2-5|TRBD1|TRBV18|15|NA
CASSATGTGQETQYF
TGTGCCAGCTCGGCCACCGGGACAGGGCAAGAGACCCAGTACTTC
>TRBJ1-1|NA|TRBV7-9|11|NA
CASSWGTEAFF
TGTGCCAGCAGTTGGGGCACTGAAGCTTTCTTT
>TRBJ2-3|NA|TRBV9|17|NA
CASSVVPAEGFTDTQYF
TGTGCCAGCAGCGTAGTCCCAGCGGAGGGATTCACAGATACGCAGTATTTT
>TRBJ1-5|NA|TRBV7-9|15|NA
CASRSGAQGNQPQHF
TGTGCCAGCAGATCCGGGGCCCAGGGCAATCAGCCCCAGCATTTT